The source of this T cell receptor beta chain is a study of blood T cell repertoires in COVID-19. Study-wide background: The origin of the acute and convalescent COVID-19 samples was the United States, Italy and Spain. The analysed material was cDNA or gDNA that came from T cells, B-cell-depleted T cells, or PBMCs.

Residents of 24 US areas, aged roughly 18 to 95 years, made up the participants. Cohorts were assigned according to the clinical history that participants reported. The V end lost 6 bases, the J end lost 7 bases, and 12 bases lay between the germline ends. The CDR3 totals 12 residues. Assay: immunoSEQ multiplex PCR; the TCRdb copy retains only in-frame clones and omits some. Of approximately 220,000 clones detected, approximately 83% appear once; the ten largest clones hold 3% to 4%. The TCR sequence derives from a woman aged 40-49 years with acute COVID-19. The chain combines TRBV12-3 or TRBV12-4 with TRBJ1-2; D not certain. Sequencing was done on a sample of PBMCs or T cells enriched from blood (not recorded which). CDR3 DNA sequence: TGTGCCAGCAGCCCCCGGGTGGGTGGCTACACCTTC. As protein: CASSPRVGGYTF.